Below are 22 T cell receptor beta chains sequenced from a single sample in a study of spatial heterogeneity in lung cancer. Study-level results: It was found that expanded intratumoral alpha and beta TCR counts tracked tumor mutation counts.

Time point described: sample taken at primary tumor resection. One entry per CDR3 protein, called by TCRdb with MiXCR from the 5' RACE reads. The sample records approximately 6,800 distinct CDR3 sequences, around 13% being singletons. Their antigens remain unidentified. The specimen comprised lung tumor tissue, sampled at surgery. Receptors were obtained from a male donor with early-stage non-small cell lung cancer.

By share, this clonotype counts as medium-sized. This beta chain came through as a stray read in a library set up for alpha chains, and its size says little. The chain employs TRBV5-1 and TRBJ2-1; D assignment may be TRBD1 or TRBD2 (6 bases each). Germline V gene data show CDR1 as SGHRS and CDR2 as YFSETQ. This CDR3 has 15 residues. Deletions cut 7 bases from V and 3 bases from J, with 17 bases between. DNA for the CDR3: TGCGCCAGCGGGGGGCTAGCGCGGATCTACAATGAGCAGTTCTTC. This encodes CASGGLARIYNEQFF.

Ten or more counts support this clonotype. This beta chain is off target for a library built for alpha chains, so its abundance means little. The chain couples TRBV7-2 to TRBJ2-7; the D is unclear. CDR3 length: 13 amino acids. The V gene's germline CDR1 is SGHTA and CDR2 FQGNSA. V shed 5 bases and J shed 1 base, with 9 bases lying between them. CDR3 nucleotide sequence: TGTGCCAGCAGCCCGGTCCAGTCCTACGAGCAGTACTTC. It yields the protein CASSPVQSYEQYF. The full variable domain, rest sourced from reference TRBV7-2 and TRBJ2-7, is GAGVSQSPSNKVTEKGKDVELRCDPISGHTALYWYRQSLGQGLEFLIYFQGNSAPDKSGLPSDRFSAERTGGSVSTLTIQRTQQEDSAVYLCASSPVQSYEQYFGPGTRLTVT.

This clonotype showed up many times. A library made for alpha chains picked up this beta chain off target, so its size means little. The rearrangement joins TRBV30 to TRBJ1-6, with a weak D call TRBD1 (6 bases). CDR3 size: 14 residues. The V end lost 1 base, the J end lost 7 bases, and 11 bases lay between the germline ends. The germline V gene has CDR1 GTSNPN and CDR2 SVGIG (reference sequence). Here the CDR3 DNA reads TGTGCCTGGAGTGCGGGACACCGAAATTCACCCCTCCACTTT. Amino acid sequence: CAWSAGHRNSPLHF. The full variable domain, with the rest looked up from reference TRBV30 and TRBJ1-6, is SQTIHQWPATLVQPVGSPLSLECTVEGTSNPNLYWYRQAAGRGLQLLFYSVGIGQISSEVPQNLSASRPQDRQFILSSKKLLLSDSGFYLCAWSAGHRNSPLHFGNGTRLTVT.

By sample share, this clonotype is large. This beta chain is a stray sequence in a library constructed for alpha chains; its clone size is not meaningful. The chain is built from TRBV7-8 and TRBJ2-3, with 7 bases matching TRBD2. The CDR3 is 14 residues long. Germline lookup yields CDR1 SGHVS and CDR2 FQNEAQ. V gave up 1 base and J gave up 5 bases; unmatched junction bases: 3. The CDR3 protein is CASSLVGEGDTQYF. The CDR3, as DNA: TGTGCCAGCAGCTTAGTAGGGGAGGGAGATACGCAGTATTTT.

In its sample, this clonotype ranks as medium-sized. Because this beta chain is a stray read in a library intended to capture alpha chains, its abundance should not be given much weight. V gene TRBV5-1 combines with J gene TRBJ2-1; TRBD2 agrees at 7 bases. Trimming at V came to 0 bases and at J to 6 bases, leaving 9 bases not matched to a gene. Germline values: CDR1 SGHRS, CDR2 YFSETQ. This CDR3 is built from 16 residues. The CDR3 coding sequence is TGCGCCAGCAGCTTGGAATCCAGCGGGACTGGCAATGAGCAGTTCTTC. Translation: CASSLESSGTGNEQFF. Combining the CDR3 with reference TRBV5-1 and TRBJ2-1 gives the whole variable domain KAGVTQTPRYLIKTRGQQVTLSCSPISGHRSVSWYQQTPGQGLQFLFEYFSETQRNKGNFPGRFSGRQFSNSRSEMNVSTLELGDSALYLCASSLESSGTGNEQFFGPGTRLTVL.

Ten or more counts support this clonotype. This beta chain is an off-target read within a library intended for alpha chains, so its frequency means little. The genes are TRBV6-6 and TRBJ2-5, with 9 bases fitting TRBD1. Germline V CDR1 and CDR2: MNHNY, SVGAGI (reference sequence). The CDR3 contains 15 residues. Trimming took 2 bases from V and 2 from J; bases not matched to a gene: 3. The CDR3: CASSYPGQGQETQYF. The CDR3 region has the DNA TGTGCCAGCAGTTACCCTGGACAGGGGCAAGAGACCCAGTACTTC.

In this sample, this clonotype turned up many times. Being off target in a library aimed at alpha chains, this beta chain has a size of little meaning. The chain links TRBV20-1 to TRBJ2-7, with 9 bases aligning to TRBD1. With V trimmed by 5 bases and J by 6 bases, 8 bases remained unmatched. Germline V CDR1 and CDR2: DFQATT, SNEGSKA (reference sequence). The CDR3 covers 13 residues. This CDR3 is CSAYPGQGGEQYF. CDR3 nucleotide sequence: TGCAGTGCTTATCCGGGACAGGGAGGCGAGCAGTACTTC.

This clonotype was seen ten or more times. This beta chain represents an off-target read in a library built for alpha chains; its size is of limited meaning. The genes are TRBV27 and TRBJ1-5; 7 bases map to TRBD1. This CDR3 has 14 residues. The junction had 5 bases not matched to a gene; V was cut back by 4 bases and J by 5 bases. Looked up from germline, CDR1 is MNHEY and CDR2 is SMNVEV (reference sequence). DNA for the CDR3: TGTGCCAGCAGTTGGGCAGGGGGGGATCAGCCCCAGCATTTT. Its protein product is CASSWAGGDQPQHF.

This clonotype is medium-sized (0.01 to 0.1%). Being off target in a library aimed at alpha chains, this beta chain has a size of little meaning. This rearrangement joins TRBV10-1 to TRBJ2-2, with D possibly TRBD1 on 7 matching bases. Trimming removed 6 bases at V and 0 bases at J, with 17 bases between. This CDR3 is 17 amino acids long. The germline V gene has CDR1 WNHNN and CDR2 SYGVQD (reference sequence). The CDR3 is CASRGGSGGANTGELFF. The CDR3 region has the DNA TGCGCCAGCAGAGGGGGGTCAGGGGGAGCGAACACCGGGGAGCTGTTTTTT.

This clonotype is medium-sized in the sample. The library was prepared for alpha chains; this beta chain is a stray read, so its frequency means little. The chain links TRBV20-1 to TRBJ2-1, with 7 bases matching TRBD2. From germline, CDR1 is DFQATT and CDR2 SNEGSKA (reference sequence). The junction had 8 bases not matched to a gene; V was cut back by 0 bases and J by 6 bases. The length of the CDR3 is 15 residues. CDR3 bases: TGCAGTGCTAGAGAGTTACTAGCGATGGGCAATGAGCAGTTCTTC. Its protein product is CSARELLAMGNEQFF.

For this clonotype: Because the library targeted alpha chains, this beta chain is an off-target read whose size means little. The chain carries TRBV12-3 or TRBV12-4 and TRBJ2-5; possibly TRBD1 or TRBD2 for D (6 bases each). Deletions cut 3 bases from V and 3 bases from J, with 14 bases between. CDR3 length equals 15 residues. The CDR3 DNA follows: TGTGCCAGCAGTTTCTTTAGGGGGGCGAAAGAGACCCAGTACTTC. Translation gives CASSFFRGAKETQYF.

On this clonotype itself: Little can be read into the size of this beta chain, an off-target read in a library designed for alpha chains. The rearrangement links TRBV19 to TRBJ2-1; 12 nucleotides match TRBD2. The V segment lost 3 bases and the J segment 8 bases; nucleotides outside the gene matches: 2. CDR3 size: 14 residues. The V gene's germline CDR1 is LNHDA and CDR2 SQIVND (reference sequence). The CDR3 coding sequence is TGTGCCAGTAGTATCGGACTAGCGGGACATGAGCAGTTCTTC. It specifies CASSIGLAGHEQFF.

Concerning this clonotype: A library prepared for alpha chains yielded this beta chain as an off-target read; its size is of little meaning. The chain combines TRBV28 with TRBJ2-4, with D perhaps assigned TRBD1 or TRBD2 (6 bases each). Germline V gene lookup returns CDR1 MDHEN and CDR2 SYDVKM. The CDR3 covers 18 residues. Between the trimmed V and J ends, which lost 4 bases and 3 bases, there was a span of 22 bases. This CDR3 is CASSSEVGGALGKNIQYF. The CDR3, as DNA: TGTGCCAGCAGTTCTGAGGTGGGGGGCGCCTTGGGCAAAAACATTCAGTACTTC. The whole variable domain, filled in from reference TRBV28 and TRBJ2-4, reads DVKVTQSSRYLVKRTGEKVFLECVQDMDHENMFWYRQDPGLGLRLIYFSYDVKMKEKGDIPEGYSVSREKKERFSLILESASTNQTSMYLCASSSEVGGALGKNIQYFGAGTRLSVL.

This clonotype rates as medium-sized. This beta chain turned up in a library designed for alpha chains; as an off-target read, its abundance says little. The chain recombines TRBV20-1 with TRBJ1-3; possible D gene TRBD1, 6 bases. The CDR3 length is 15 residues. V shed 6 bases and J shed 3 bases, with 18 bases lying between them. From germline, CDR1 is DFQATT and CDR2 SNEGSKA (reference sequence). CDR3: CSARGLPQGGNTIYF. In DNA form, the CDR3 reads TGCAGTGCCAGGGGACTCCCACAGGGTGGAAACACCATATATTTT.

This clonotype was counted at least ten times. With the library built for alpha chains, this beta chain is off target and its frequency is not meaningful. This CDR3 is CASSLTVGDEQYF. The CDR3, as DNA: TGTGCCAGCTCGTTAACGGTTGGGGACGAGCAGTACTTC. The chain combines TRBV18 with TRBJ2-7; no firm D call. The CDR3 length is 13 residues. The V gene lost 6 bases and the J gene lost 5 bases, with 14 bases spanning the gap. The germline V gene has CDR1 KGHSH and CDR2 LQKENI.

As for this clonotype: Because the library targeted alpha chains, this beta chain is an off-target read whose size means little. V usage is TRBV11-2 and J usage is TRBJ2-2; 9 bases are shared with TRBD1. The CDR3 consists of 17 residues. V lost 4 bases and J lost 1; bases outside the gene matches: 7. Germline lookup yields CDR1 SGHAT and CDR2 FQNNGV. As DNA, the CDR3 is TGTGCCAGCAGCTACGGACAGGGGATGGTGAACACCGGGGAGCTGTTTTTT. Translated, it gives CASSYGQGMVNTGELFF.

The table lists this clonotype with many counts. Since it is a stray read in a library aimed at alpha chains, this beta chain has a size that is not meaningful. The genes are TRBV2 and TRBJ2-5; TRBD1 might be the D (8 bases). This CDR3 has 13 amino acids. V lost 8 bases, J lost 9 bases, and 19 bases lay in between. The germline V gene has CDR1 SNHLY and CDR2 FYNNEI. CDR3 sequence: CASQFDRGGAQYF. For the CDR3, the DNA is TGTGCCAGCCAATTCGACAGGGGAGGGGCCCAGTACTTC.

This clonotype was picked up many times. In a library made to pick up alpha chains, this beta chain is a stray read with a size that means little. This chain uses TRBV28 with TRBJ1-2, with a possible D match to TRBD1 (5 bases). Trimming left V 5 bases short and J 8 bases short, with 15 bases between. CDR1 MDHEN and CDR2 SYDVKM come from the germline V gene. The CDR3 is 13 residues long. DNA for the CDR3: TGTGCCAGCAGTCCTCGGACAAACCACGGCTACACCTTC. Its translation is CASSPRTNHGYTF.

This clonotype was observed a handful of times. Within a library made for alpha chains, this beta chain is off target, and its count is uninformative. This chain connects TRBV4-2 to TRBJ2-1; D uncertain. V was cut by 4 bases and J by 7 bases, with 8 bases left in between. Germline-derived CDR1 and CDR2 are LGHNA and YNFKEQ. The CDR3 is 12 residues long. This chain's CDR3 is CASSPHPNEQFF. The CDR3 DNA reads as TGTGCCAGCAGCCCCCATCCAAATGAGCAGTTCTTC.

This clonotype was found many times. The library was designed around alpha chains, so this beta chain is a stray read whose abundance carries little weight. V gene TRBV20-1 combines with J gene TRBJ2-1; 10 nucleotides agree with TRBD2. CDR1 is DFQATT, CDR2 SNEGSKA, per germline (reference sequence). V lost 4 bases to trimming and J lost 6 bases; unmatched junction nucleotides: 3. CDR3 length equals 13 residues. CDR3 sequence reads: CSAISGRVNEQFF. In nucleotides, the CDR3 is TGCAGTGCTATCAGCGGGAGGGTCAATGAGCAGTTCTTC.

This clonotype is judged medium-sized. With the library built for alpha chains, this beta chain is off target and its frequency is not meaningful. The genes are TRBV6-1 and TRBJ1-1; 9 bases fit TRBD1. CDR3 length: 14 amino acids. J was trimmed by 3 bases and V by 4 bases; bases with no gene match: 3. Germline-derived CDR1 and CDR2 are MNHNS and SASEGT. The CDR3 is CASSADRGDTEAFF. The CDR3 region has the DNA TGTGCCAGCAGTGCGGACAGGGGTGACACTGAAGCTTTCTTT.

This clonotype was seen repeatedly, ten times or more. The library was designed around alpha chains, so this beta chain is a stray read whose abundance carries little weight. The chain couples TRBV30 to TRBJ2-2, with no clear D. Trimming shortened V by 2 bases and J by 5 bases, and 9 bases separated the two germline ends. The CDR3 has 13 amino acids. Germline V gives CDR1 GTSNPN, CDR2 SVGIG (reference sequence). The chain's CDR3 is CAWSPGKTGELFF. CDR3 nucleotide sequence: TGTGCCTGGAGTCCCGGCAAAACCGGGGAGCTGTTTTTT.